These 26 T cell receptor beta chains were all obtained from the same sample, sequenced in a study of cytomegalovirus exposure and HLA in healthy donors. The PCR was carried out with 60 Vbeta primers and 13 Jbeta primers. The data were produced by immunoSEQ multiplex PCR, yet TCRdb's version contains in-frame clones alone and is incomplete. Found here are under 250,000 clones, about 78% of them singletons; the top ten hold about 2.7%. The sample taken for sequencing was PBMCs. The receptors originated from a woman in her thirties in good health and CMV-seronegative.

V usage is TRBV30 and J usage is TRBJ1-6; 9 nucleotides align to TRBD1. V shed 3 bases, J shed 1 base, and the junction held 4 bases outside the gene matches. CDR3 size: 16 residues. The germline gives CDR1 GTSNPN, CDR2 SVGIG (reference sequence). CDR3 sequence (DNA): TGTGCCTGGAGGTTGACAGGGGGGTCCTATAATTCACCCCTCCACTTT. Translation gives CAWRLTGGSYNSPLHF.

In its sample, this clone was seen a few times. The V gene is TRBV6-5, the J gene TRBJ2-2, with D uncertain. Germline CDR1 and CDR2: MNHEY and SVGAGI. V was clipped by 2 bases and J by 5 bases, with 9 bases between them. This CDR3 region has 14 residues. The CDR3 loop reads CASSYRQVTGELFF. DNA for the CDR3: TGTGCCAGCAGTTACAGGCAGGTTACCGGGGAGCTGTTTTTT.

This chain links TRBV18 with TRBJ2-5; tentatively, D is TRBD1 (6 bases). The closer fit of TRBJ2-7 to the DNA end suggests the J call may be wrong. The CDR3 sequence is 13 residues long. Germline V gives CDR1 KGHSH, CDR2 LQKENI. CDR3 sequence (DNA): TGTGCCAGCTCACCTATGGACAGTACCGAGCAGTACTTC. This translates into CASSPMDSTEQYF.

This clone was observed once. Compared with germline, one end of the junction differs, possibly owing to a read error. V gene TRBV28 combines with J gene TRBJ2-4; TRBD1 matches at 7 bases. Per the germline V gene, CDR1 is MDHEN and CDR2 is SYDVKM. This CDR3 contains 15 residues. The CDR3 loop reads CASSLSSIHRGLLNF. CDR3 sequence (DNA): TGTGCCAGCAGTTTATCCTCTATCCACAGGGGCCTTCTAAACTTC.

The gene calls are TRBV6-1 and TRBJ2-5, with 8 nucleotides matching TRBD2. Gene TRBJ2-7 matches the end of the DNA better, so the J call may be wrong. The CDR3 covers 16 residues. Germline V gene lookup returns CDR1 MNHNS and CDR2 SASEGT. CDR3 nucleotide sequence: TGTGCCAGCAGTGATAGGATCGGTAGCGGGGACCACGAGCAGTACTTC. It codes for CASSDRIGSGDHEQYF.

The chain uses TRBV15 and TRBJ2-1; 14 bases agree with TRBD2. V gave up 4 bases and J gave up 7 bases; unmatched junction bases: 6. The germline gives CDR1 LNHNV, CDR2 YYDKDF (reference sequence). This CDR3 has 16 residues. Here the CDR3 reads CATSNTGTSGRNEQFF. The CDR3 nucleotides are TGTGCCACCAGCAACACCGGGACTAGCGGGAGAAATGAGCAGTTCTTC.

This chain's CDR3 is CASSFTANTEAFF. As DNA, the CDR3 is TGCGCCAGCAGCTTTACAGCAAACACTGAAGCTTTCTTT. This sequence joins TRBV5-1 and TRBJ1-1; D is ambiguous. The CDR3 length is 13 residues. The V end was cut by 2 bases, the J end by 2 bases, with 7 bases between. Germline lookup yields CDR1 SGHRS and CDR2 YFSETQ.

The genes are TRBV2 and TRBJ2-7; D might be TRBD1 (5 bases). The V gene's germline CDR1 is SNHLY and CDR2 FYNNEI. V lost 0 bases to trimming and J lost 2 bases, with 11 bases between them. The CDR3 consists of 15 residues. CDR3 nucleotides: TGTGCCAGCAGTGAAGCAGGGGCATCCGCCTACGAGCAGTACTTC. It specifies CASSEAGASAYEQYF.

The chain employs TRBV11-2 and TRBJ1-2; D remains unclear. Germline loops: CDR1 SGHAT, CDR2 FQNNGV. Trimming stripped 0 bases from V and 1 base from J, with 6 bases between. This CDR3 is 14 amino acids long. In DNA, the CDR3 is TGTGCCAGCAGCTTAGATCCCAGTAACTATGGCTACACCTTC. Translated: CASSLDPSNYGYTF.

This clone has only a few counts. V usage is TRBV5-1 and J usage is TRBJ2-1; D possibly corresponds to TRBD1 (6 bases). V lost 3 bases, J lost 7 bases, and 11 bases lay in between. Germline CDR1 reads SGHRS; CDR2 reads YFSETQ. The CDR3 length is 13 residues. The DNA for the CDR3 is TGCGCCAGCAGCTGGACAGAGGGGAATGAGCAGTTCTTC. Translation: CASSWTEGNEQFF.

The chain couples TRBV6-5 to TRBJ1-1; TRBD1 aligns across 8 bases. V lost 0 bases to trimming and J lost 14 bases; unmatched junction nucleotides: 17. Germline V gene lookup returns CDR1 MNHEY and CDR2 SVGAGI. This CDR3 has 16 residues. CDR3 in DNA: TGTGCCAGCAGTTACTCGGTGGGGCCAGGGGGCGGGATGAGGTTCTTT. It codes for CASSYSVGPGGGMRFF.

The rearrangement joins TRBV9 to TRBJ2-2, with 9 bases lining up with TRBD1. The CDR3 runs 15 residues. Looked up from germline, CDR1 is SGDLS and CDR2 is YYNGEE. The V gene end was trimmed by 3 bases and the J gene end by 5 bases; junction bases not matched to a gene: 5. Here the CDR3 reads CASSGTGAGTGELFF. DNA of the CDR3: TGTGCCAGCAGCGGGACAGGGGCGGGAACCGGGGAGCTGTTTTTT.

The CDR3 reads CASSSPRDRPADTEAFF. Here the CDR3 DNA reads TGTGCCAGCAGCTCTCCCCGGGACAGGCCGGCAGACACTGAAGCTTTCTTT. This chain joins TRBV11-1 and TRBJ1-1; the match to TRBD1 covers 8 bases. Trimming removed 4 bases from V and 3 bases from J; junction bases left unmatched: 13. The CDR3 is made up of 17 amino acids. Germline V gene lookup returns CDR1 SGHAT and CDR2 FQDESV (reference sequence).

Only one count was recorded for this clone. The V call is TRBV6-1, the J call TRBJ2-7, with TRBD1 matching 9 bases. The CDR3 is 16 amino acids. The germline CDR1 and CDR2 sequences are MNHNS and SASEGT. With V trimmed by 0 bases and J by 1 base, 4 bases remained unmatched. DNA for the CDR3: TGTGCCAGCAGTGAAGCCGGAGGGACAGGGTCCTACGAGCAGTACTTC. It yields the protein CASSEAGGTGSYEQYF.

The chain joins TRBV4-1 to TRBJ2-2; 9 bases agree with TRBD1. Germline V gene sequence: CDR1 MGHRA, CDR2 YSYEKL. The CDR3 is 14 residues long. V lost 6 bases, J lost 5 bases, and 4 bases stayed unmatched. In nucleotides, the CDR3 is TGCGCCAGCAGGGACAGGGGAAGAACCGGGGAGCTGTTTTTT. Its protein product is CASRDRGRTGELFF.

Here the CDR3 DNA reads TGTGCCAGCAGTCGGGGGCGGGAGCTCAATGAGCAGTTCTTC. This encodes CASSRGRELNEQFF. The V and J genes are TRBV5-4 and TRBJ2-1; a possible D gene is TRBD2 (7 bases). Germline V gives CDR1 SGHNT, CDR2 YYREEE (reference sequence). The CDR3 runs 14 residues. V gave up 5 bases and J gave up 6 bases, with 15 bases separating them.

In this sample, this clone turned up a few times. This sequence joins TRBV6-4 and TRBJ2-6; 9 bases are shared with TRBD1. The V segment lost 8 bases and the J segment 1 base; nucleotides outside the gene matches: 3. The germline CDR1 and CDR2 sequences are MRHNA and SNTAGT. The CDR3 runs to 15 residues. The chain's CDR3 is CASGTGQSGANVLTF. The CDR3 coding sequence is TGTGCCAGCGGGACAGGGCAGTCTGGGGCCAACGTCCTGACTTTC.

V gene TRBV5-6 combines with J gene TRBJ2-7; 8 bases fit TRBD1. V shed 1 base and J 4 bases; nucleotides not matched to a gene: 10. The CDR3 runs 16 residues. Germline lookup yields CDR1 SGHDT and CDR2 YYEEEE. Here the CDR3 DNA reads TGTGCCAGCAGCTTGAGGCAGACAGGGGACCTGTACGAGCAGTACTTC. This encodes CASSLRQTGDLYEQYF.

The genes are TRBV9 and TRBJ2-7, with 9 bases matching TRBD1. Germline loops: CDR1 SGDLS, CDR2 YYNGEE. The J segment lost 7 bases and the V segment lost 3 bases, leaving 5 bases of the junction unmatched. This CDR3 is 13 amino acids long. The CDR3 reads CASSGTGVGEQYF. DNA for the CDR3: TGTGCCAGCAGCGGGACAGGGGTAGGGGAGCAGTACTTC.

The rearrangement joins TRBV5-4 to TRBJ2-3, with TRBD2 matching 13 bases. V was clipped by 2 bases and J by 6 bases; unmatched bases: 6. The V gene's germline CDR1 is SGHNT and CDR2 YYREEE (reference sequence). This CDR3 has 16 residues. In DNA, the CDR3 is TGTGCCAGCAGCTTCTGGACTAGCGGGGGAACCGATACGCAGTATTTT. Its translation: CASSFWTSGGTDTQYF.

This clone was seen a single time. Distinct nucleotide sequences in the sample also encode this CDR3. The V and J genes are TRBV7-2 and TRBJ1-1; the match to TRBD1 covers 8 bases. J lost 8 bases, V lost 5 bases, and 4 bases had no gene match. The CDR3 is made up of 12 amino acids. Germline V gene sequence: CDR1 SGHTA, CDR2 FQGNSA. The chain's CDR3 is CASSRDRLEAFF. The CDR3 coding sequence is TGTGCCAGCAGCCGGGACAGGCTAGAAGCTTTCTTT.

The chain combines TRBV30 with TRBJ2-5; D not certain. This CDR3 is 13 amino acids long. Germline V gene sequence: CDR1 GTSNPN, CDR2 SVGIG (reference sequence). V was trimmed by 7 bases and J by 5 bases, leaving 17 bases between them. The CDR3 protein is CASELGLAETQYF. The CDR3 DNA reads TGTGCCTCGGAGCTGGGTTTGGCGGAGACCCAGTACTTC.

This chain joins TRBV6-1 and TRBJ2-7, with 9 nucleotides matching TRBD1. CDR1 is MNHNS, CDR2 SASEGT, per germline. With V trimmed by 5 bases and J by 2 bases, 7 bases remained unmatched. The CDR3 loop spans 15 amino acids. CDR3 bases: TGTGCCAGCAGTTCCTGGGACAGGGCGACCTACGAGCAGTACTTC. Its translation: CASSSWDRATYEQYF.

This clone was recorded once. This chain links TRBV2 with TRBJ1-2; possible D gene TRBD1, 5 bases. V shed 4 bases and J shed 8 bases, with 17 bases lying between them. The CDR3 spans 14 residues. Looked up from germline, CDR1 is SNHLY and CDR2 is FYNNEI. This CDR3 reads CASSAPQGYHGYTF. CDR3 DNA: TGTGCCAGCAGTGCGCCCCAGGGCTATCACGGCTACACCTTC.

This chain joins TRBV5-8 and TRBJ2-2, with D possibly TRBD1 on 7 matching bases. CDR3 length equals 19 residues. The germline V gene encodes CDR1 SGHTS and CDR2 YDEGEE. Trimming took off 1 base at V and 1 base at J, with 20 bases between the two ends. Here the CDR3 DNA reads TGTGCCAGCAGCTTGCTTTGGGCAGGGGGGCGGATGAACACCGGGGAGCTGTTTTTT. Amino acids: CASSLLWAGGRMNTGELFF.

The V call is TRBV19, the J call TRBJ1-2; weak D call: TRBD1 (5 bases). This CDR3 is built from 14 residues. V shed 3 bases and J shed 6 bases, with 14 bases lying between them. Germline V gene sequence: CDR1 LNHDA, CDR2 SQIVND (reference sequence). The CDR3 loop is CASSISQGSHGYTF. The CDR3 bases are TGTGCCAGTAGTATTTCCCAGGGCAGCCATGGCTACACCTTC.